This TCR beta chain originates from a study of blood T cell repertoires in COVID-19. Study details: Sites across the United States, Italy and Spain contributed samples from acute and convalescent COVID-19. T cells, B-cell-depleted T cells, or PBMCs provided the cDNA or gDNA that served as material.

In the authors' workflow: By means of reference gene primer amplification, nucleated cell counts were estimated. Using immunoSEQ multiplex PCR, the repertoire was profiled, and TCRdb retains in-frame clones only, with some absent. That table supplies the V and J calls and clone size; D and trimming were determined from the DNA. The table includes 55,000 to 70,000 clones, more than 70% detected once. The CDR3 has 16 residues. The V and J ends lost 5 bases and 5 bases respectively, with 21 bases between them. Germline loops: CDR1 SGHAT, CDR2 FQNNGV. The source of this sequence is a man between 45 and 60 years old with acute or convalescent COVID-19. The sequencing input was peripheral blood. The V gene is TRBV11-2, the J gene TRBJ2-5; D is unresolved. The CDR3 loop is CASSPGVTVGRETQYF. The CDR3 coding sequence is TGTGCCAGCAGCCCCGGCGTCACAGTTGGTAGGGAGACCCAGTACTTC.